Shown below are 27 T cell receptor beta chains from a single sample sequenced in a study of synovial regulatory T cells in juvenile arthritis. Matched peripheral blood accompanied the synovial fluid taken from each patient with active arthritis. The data were produced by immunoSEQ multiplex PCR, yet TCRdb's version contains in-frame clones alone and is incomplete. This table holds 860 or so clones. Specimen: Treg cells from the synovium. These receptors all come from a donor between 2 and 29 years old with juvenile idiopathic arthritis.

In terms of frequency, this clone is medium-sized. The V gene is TRBV7-2, the J gene TRBJ1-6. Germline V gene sequence: CDR1 SGHTA, CDR2 FQGNSA. CDR3 length: 16 residues. No DNA sequence was recorded. The CDR3 is CASSFQGGSYNSPLHF.

This clone shows up as medium-sized by frequency. The V call is TRBV28, the J call TRBJ2-7; the TCRdb D gene call, TRBD2, has no DNA to confirm it. Germline CDR1 and CDR2: MDHEN and SYDVKM. CDR3 length: 15 amino acids. The nucleotide record is missing. This CDR3 is CASSLTGDPPYEQYF.

Frequency places this clone as medium-sized. The rearrangement uses TRBV7-2 and TRBJ1-2; TCRdb indicates TRBD1, and absent DNA this call remains unverified. CDR3 length: 14 amino acids. DNA was not recorded. CDR1 is SGHTA, CDR2 FQGNSA, per germline. This CDR3 reads CASSLGQGWYGYTF.

By frequency, this clone is medium-sized. The CDR3 sequence is CASFQGALGTDTQYF. The gene calls are TRBV5-1 and TRBJ2-3; TCRdb designates TRBD1, a call that cannot be tested without DNA. Germline V gene sequence: CDR1 SGHRS, CDR2 YFSETQ. CDR3 length: 15 residues. No DNA is listed. The full variable domain, with the rest looked up from reference TRBV5-1 and TRBJ2-3, is KAGVTQTPRYLIKTRGQQVTLSCSPISGHRSVSWYQQTPGQGLQFLFEYFSETQRNKGNFPGRFSGRQFSNSRSEMNVSTLELGDSALYLCASFQGALGTDTQYFGPGTRLTVL.

This clone is classed as medium-sized by frequency. V and J are TRBV30 and TRBJ2-7; the TCRdb D gene call, TRBD2, has no DNA to confirm it. Germline V CDR1 and CDR2: GTSNPN, SVGIG (reference sequence). This CDR3 spans 14 amino acids. The protein alone is recorded here. The CDR3 loop is CAWSWSGGAYEQYF.

Judged by frequency, this clone is medium-sized. The V call is TRBV27, the J call TRBJ2-7; TCRdb's D gene call, TRBD1, goes unchecked for lack of DNA. Germline CDR1 and CDR2: MNHEY and SMNVEV (reference sequence). The CDR3 totals 14 residues. The DNA is unrecorded. CDR3 in amino acids: CASSPTGSGYEQYF.

Frequency places this clone as medium-sized. The CDR3 sequence is CSAETAMRYTF. J is TRBJ1-2 and V is TRBV20-1. Germline assignment: CDR1 DFQATT and CDR2 SNEGSKA (reference sequence). The CDR3 consists of 11 residues. No DNA appears here.

This clone is identified as medium-sized from frequency. This chain uses TRBV7-8 with TRBJ2-7. This CDR3 is 11 amino acids long. Only the protein sequence is given. Germline V gene data show CDR1 as SGHVS and CDR2 as FQNEAQ. The CDR3: CASSLALEQYF.

This clone is deemed large by its frequency. The V and J genes are TRBV4-3 and TRBJ2-2; TCRdb proposes TRBD2, but this gene call is untestable without DNA. CDR1 LGHNA and CDR2 YSLEER come from the germline V gene. The CDR3 consists of 14 residues. No DNA has been recorded. CDR3 amino acids: CASSPRTSTGELFF.

Judged by frequency, this clone is large. V is TRBV30 and J is TRBJ1-2; the D call from TCRdb, TRBD1, cannot be confirmed without DNA. CDR3 size: 13 residues. The DNA sequence is not available. The germline CDR1 and CDR2 sequences are GTSNPN and SVGIG (reference sequence). CDR3 sequence: CAWSAGQNYGYTF.

This sequence joins TRBV7-2 and TRBJ2-5; there is no DNA to check the TCRdb D call of TRBD2. Germline CDR1 is SGHTA and CDR2 is FQGNSA. CDR3 size: 16 residues. No DNA was logged. The CDR3 loop is CASSLGGGVFQETQYF.

By frequency, this clone is medium-sized. This chain links TRBV5-1 with TRBJ1-5; TCRdb's D call of TRBD1 is untestable without DNA. The CDR3 has 13 residues. The protein alone is recorded here. The germline CDR1 and CDR2 sequences are SGHRS and YFSETQ. CDR3 sequence: CASSLIGDQPQHF.

This clone registers medium-sized by frequency. The chain carries TRBV5-1 and TRBJ1-2. Germline assignment: CDR1 SGHRS and CDR2 YFSETQ. The CDR3 sequence is 15 residues long. Nucleotide data are not available. The CDR3 here is CASSKAGANLYGYTF.

Frequency places this clone as medium-sized. This chain joins TRBV5-4 and TRBJ2-2; checking the TCRdb D call of TRBD1 is not possible without DNA. The CDR3 spans 14 residues. DNA is not recorded here. Germline assignment: CDR1 SGHNT and CDR2 YYREEE (reference sequence). The CDR3 loop is CASSSRGGAGELFF.

By frequency, this clone is medium-sized (0.01 to 0.1%). This chain links TRBV7-7 with TRBJ2-1; without DNA, the TCRdb call of TRBD1 cannot be checked. CDR1 SSHAT and CDR2 FNYEAQ come from the germline V gene (reference sequence). This CDR3 contains 14 residues. Only the protein sequence is given. The CDR3 is CASSPFPIYNEQFF.

The chain has TRBV19 and TRBJ1-6; TCRdb proposes TRBD1, but this gene call is untestable without DNA. This CDR3 has 14 residues. Nucleotide data are not available. The germline CDR1 and CDR2 sequences are LNHDA and SQIVND (reference sequence). The CDR3 region is CASRNRGSDSPLHF.

Judged by frequency, this clone is medium-sized. The CDR3 loop is CASSFKTGPNSPLHF. The genes are TRBV27 and TRBJ1-6; TCRdb lists TRBD1, though no DNA is available to test this call. CDR1 is MNHEY, CDR2 SMNVEV, per germline (reference sequence). The CDR3 has 15 amino acids. No DNA sequence is on record.

This clone is classed as medium-sized by frequency. The chain carries TRBV4-1 and TRBJ1-3; no DNA is available, so the TRBD1 call from TCRdb remains unchecked. This CDR3 is built from 15 residues. Nucleotide data are not available. CDR1 and CDR2 (germline): MGHRA, YSYEKL. This chain's CDR3 is CASSQNSLSGNTIYF.

This clone shows up as medium-sized (0.01 to 0.1%) by frequency. This rearrangement joins TRBV5-1 to TRBJ2-3; TCRdb designates TRBD2, a call that cannot be tested without DNA. The CDR3 is 11 residues long. No DNA is given. Per germline, CDR1 SGHRS and CDR2 YFSETQ. The CDR3 protein is CASSLGLMQYF.

This clone is deemed medium-sized (0.01 to 0.1%) by its frequency. The chain employs TRBV30 and TRBJ1-2. The CDR3 is 14 residues long. DNA was not recorded. The V gene's germline CDR1 is GTSNPN and CDR2 SVGIG (reference sequence). The CDR3 sequence: CAWSGVGAQNGYTF. Based on the CDR3 plus reference TRBV30 and TRBJ1-2, the full variable domain is SQTIHQWPATLVQPVGSPLSLECTVEGTSNPNLYWYRQAAGRGLQLLFYSVGIGQISSEVPQNLSASRPQDRQFILSSKKLLLSDSGFYLCAWSGVGAQNGYTFGSGTRLTVV.

In terms of frequency, this clone is medium-sized. The chain uses TRBV14 and TRBJ1-2; TCRdb's D gene call, TRBD1, goes unchecked for lack of DNA. This CDR3 is 13 amino acids long. The DNA sequence is not available. Germline CDR1 SGHDN, CDR2 FVKESK. This chain's CDR3 is CASSPGQGYGYTF.

The rearrangement joins TRBV6-5 to TRBJ2-7. The CDR3 contains 11 residues. The nucleotide record is missing. CDR1 and CDR2 (germline): MNHEY, SVGAGI. The CDR3 is CASTQGHEQYF.

Judged by frequency, this clone is medium-sized. V and J are TRBV5-4 and TRBJ2-7; TCRdb outputs TRBD1, but without DNA this stays unchecked. The CDR3 extends over 16 amino acids. The DNA is unrecorded. Germline V gene lookup returns CDR1 SGHNT and CDR2 YYREEE (reference sequence). The CDR3 sequence is CASRDGQGMGLYEQYF.

This clone is medium-sized (0.01 to 0.1%) by frequency. The rearrangement joins TRBV5-6 to TRBJ1-5; checking the TCRdb D call of TRBD1 is not possible without DNA. This CDR3 region has 15 residues. No DNA sequence was recorded. Germline lookup yields CDR1 SGHDT and CDR2 YYEEEE. The CDR3 loop is CASSLGLAYDQPQHF.

This clone is deemed medium-sized by its frequency. The V gene is TRBV9, the J gene TRBJ1-3. CDR3 length equals 14 residues. A DNA sequence was not provided. Germline V gene data show CDR1 as SGDLS and CDR2 as YYNGEE. CDR3: CASSPDGLTNTIYF.

This clone is deemed medium-sized (0.01 to 0.1%) by its frequency. The chain joins TRBV6-5 to TRBJ2-3; checking the TCRdb D call of TRBD2 is not possible without DNA. CDR1 is MNHEY, CDR2 SVGAGI, per germline. The CDR3 extends over 12 amino acids. DNA is not on record. CDR3 residues: CASRTSGDTQYF.

This clone registers medium-sized by frequency. This rearrangement joins TRBV5-1 to TRBJ2-1. The CDR3 runs 15 residues. This entry has no DNA. Germline V CDR1 and CDR2: SGHRS, YFSETQ. This chain's CDR3 is CASSPGTQNYNEQFF.